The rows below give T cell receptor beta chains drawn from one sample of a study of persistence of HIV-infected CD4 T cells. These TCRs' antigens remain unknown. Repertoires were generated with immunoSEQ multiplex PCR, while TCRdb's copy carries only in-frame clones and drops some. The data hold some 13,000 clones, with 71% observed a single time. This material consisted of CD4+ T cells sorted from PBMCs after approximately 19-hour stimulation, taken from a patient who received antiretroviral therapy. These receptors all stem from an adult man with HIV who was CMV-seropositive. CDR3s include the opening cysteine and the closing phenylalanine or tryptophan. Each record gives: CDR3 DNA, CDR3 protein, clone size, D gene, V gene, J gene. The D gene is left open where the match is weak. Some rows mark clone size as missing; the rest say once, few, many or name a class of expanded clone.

CDR3 DNA: TGCGCCAGCAGCTCGACAGGGGTTGAGTGGACTGAAGCTTTCTTT
CDR3 protein: CASSSTGVEWTEAFF
clone size: -
D gene: TRBD1
V gene: TRBV5-1
J gene: TRBJ1-1

CDR3 DNA: TGTGCCAGCAGCGTAGGTTCAGCTAGGGGGCGAAGTGGCTACACCTTC
CDR3 protein: CASSVGSARGRSGYTF
clone size: -
D gene: TRBD1
V gene: TRBV9
J gene: TRBJ1-2

CDR3 DNA: TGTGCCAGCAGTGAAAGAACTGAAGCTTTCTTT
CDR3 protein: CASSERTEAFF
clone size: few
D gene: -
V gene: TRBV6-1
J gene: TRBJ1-1

CDR3 DNA: TGCGCCAGCAGCTTGGAGCCAGGTCTCGGCTACGAGCAGTACTTC
CDR3 protein: CASSLEPGLGYEQYF
clone size: medium-sized
D gene: -
V gene: TRBV5-1
J gene: TRBJ2-7

CDR3 DNA: TGTGCCAGCTCGCCCACAGACAGTGGGGATGAGCAGTTCTTC
CDR3 protein: CASSPTDSGDEQFF
clone size: few
D gene: -
V gene: TRBV18
J gene: TRBJ2-1

CDR3 DNA: TGTGCCAGCAGCTTAGCCGCGACAGGGGGCGCGAGAGAGACCCAGTACTTC
CDR3 protein: CASSLAATGGARETQYF
clone size: -
D gene: TRBD1
V gene: TRBV7-2
J gene: TRBJ2-5

CDR3 DNA: TGTGCCAGCAGCGCGCAGGGGTCGGGTACTGAAGCTTTCTTT
CDR3 protein: CASSAQGSGTEAFF
clone size: medium-sized
D gene: -
V gene: TRBV9
J gene: TRBJ1-1

CDR3 DNA: TGTGCCAGCAGCGTCTCAGGGGCAAGGGAAAAACTGTTTTTT
CDR3 protein: CASSVSGAREKLFF
clone size: -
D gene: -
V gene: TRBV9
J gene: TRBJ1-4

CDR3 DNA: TGTGCCAGCAGCCCAACCGCACTTGGGACCGGGGAGCTGTTTTTT
CDR3 protein: CASSPTALGTGELFF
clone size: -
D gene: -
V gene: TRBV7-2
J gene: TRBJ2-2

CDR3 DNA: TGTGCCAGCAGTGGGACAGGAGCAACTAATGAAAAACTGTTTTTT
CDR3 protein: CASSGTGATNEKLFF
clone size: -
D gene: TRBD1
V gene: TRBV2
J gene: TRBJ1-4

CDR3 DNA: TGTGCCAGCAGCCCCTTCGGGGGGGCAGCGAACTATGGCTACACCTTC
CDR3 protein: CASSPFGGAANYGYTF
clone size: few
D gene: -
V gene: TRBV28
J gene: TRBJ1-2

CDR3 DNA: TGTGCCAGCAGCCAAGCACGGGGAAGCAATCAGCCCCAGCATTTT
CDR3 protein: CASSQARGSNQPQHF
clone size: few
D gene: -
V gene: TRBV3-1/TRBV3-2
J gene: TRBJ1-5

CDR3 DNA: TGTGCCAGCAGCTTCACCCCGGACAGGGACCAGCCCCAGCATTTT
CDR3 protein: CASSFTPDRDQPQHF
clone size: few
D gene: TRBD1
V gene: TRBV7-3
J gene: TRBJ1-5

CDR3 DNA: TGCGCCAGCACCAGAAAGAGAAGGCAGGAGGGCTACGAGCAGTACTTC
CDR3 protein: CASTRKRRQEGYEQYF
clone size: -
D gene: -
V gene: TRBV4-1
J gene: TRBJ2-7

CDR3 DNA: TGTGCCACCTTCTTGGGGACAGACGGCTCCTACAATGAGCAGTTCTTC
CDR3 protein: CATFLGTDGSYNEQFF
clone size: -
D gene: TRBD1
V gene: TRBV24-1
J gene: TRBJ2-1

CDR3 DNA: TGTGCCAGCACATCAGGGACAGGGAATTCACCCCTCCACTTT
CDR3 protein: CASTSGTGNSPLHF
clone size: -
D gene: TRBD1
V gene: TRBV7-6
J gene: TRBJ1-6

CDR3 DNA: TGTGCCACCAGCAGAGAGGGCGGTTCCTACGAGCAGTACTTC
CDR3 protein: CATSREGGSYEQYF
clone size: once
D gene: -
V gene: TRBV15
J gene: TRBJ2-7

CDR3 DNA: TGTGCCAGCAGTGAATTTTTACTAGCGTTAACCTACGAGCAGTACTTC
CDR3 protein: CASSEFLLALTYEQYF
clone size: -
D gene: TRBD2
V gene: TRBV2
J gene: TRBJ2-7

CDR3 DNA: TGTGCCAGCTCACCTGGATTGGGGACCGGGGCCAACGTCCTGACTTTC
CDR3 protein: CASSPGLGTGANVLTF
clone size: -
D gene: -
V gene: TRBV18
J gene: TRBJ2-6

CDR3 DNA: TGTGCCATCAGTGCTTGGGGGGACGAGCAGTTCTTC
CDR3 protein: CAISAWGDEQFF
clone size: -
D gene: -
V gene: TRBV10-3
J gene: TRBJ2-1

CDR3 DNA: TGTGCCAGCAGGTCCCTTTACAGACAGGGGGGGACTGAAGCTTTCTTT
CDR3 protein: CASRSLYRQGGTEAFF
clone size: -
D gene: TRBD1
V gene: TRBV28
J gene: TRBJ1-1

CDR3 DNA: TGTGCCAGCAGTCTGACAGGGGGTAATGAAAAACTGTTTTTT
CDR3 protein: CASSLTGGNEKLFF
clone size: -
D gene: TRBD1
V gene: TRBV11-2
J gene: TRBJ1-4

CDR3 DNA: TGTGCCAGCAGCTTAGAGGGGGGCCCATACAATGAGCAGTTCTTC
CDR3 protein: CASSLEGGPYNEQFF
clone size: -
D gene: -
V gene: TRBV7-6
J gene: TRBJ2-1

CDR3 DNA: TGTGCCAGTAGTATAGATATCGGCAGGGTCACAGATACGCAGTATTTT
CDR3 protein: CASSIDIGRVTDTQYF
clone size: few
D gene: -
V gene: TRBV19
J gene: TRBJ2-3

CDR3 DNA: TGTGCCAGCAGCTTCTCCCTAGGGAACACTGAAGCTTTCTTT
CDR3 protein: CASSFSLGNTEAFF
clone size: -
D gene: -
V gene: TRBV7-2
J gene: TRBJ1-1

CDR3 DNA: TGTGCCAGCAGCCGGGGACTGGAGCACTACGAGCAGTACTTC
CDR3 protein: CASSRGLEHYEQYF
clone size: -
D gene: -
V gene: TRBV7-2
J gene: TRBJ2-7

CDR3 DNA: TGTGCCAGTAGTATGGGACAGGGAGCCATTCAGTACTTC
CDR3 protein: CASSMGQGAIQYF
clone size: -
D gene: TRBD1
V gene: TRBV19
J gene: TRBJ2-4

CDR3 DNA: TGTGCCAGCAGCCTAGGCCCTGGTGAAAAACTGTTTTTT
CDR3 protein: CASSLGPGEKLFF
clone size: -
D gene: -
V gene: TRBV11-3
J gene: TRBJ1-4

CDR3 DNA: TGTGCCAGCAGTGTCACAGGGGGCTACTCTGGAAACACCATATATTTT
CDR3 protein: CASSVTGGYSGNTIYF
clone size: -
D gene: TRBD1
V gene: TRBV6-1
J gene: TRBJ1-3

CDR3 DNA: TGTGCCAGCAGCCAAGATTTAGGGACAGGTCGCCAGTATGGCTACACCTTC
CDR3 protein: CASSQDLGTGRQYGYTF
clone size: -
D gene: TRBD1
V gene: TRBV3-1/TRBV3-2
J gene: TRBJ1-2

CDR3 DNA: TGTGCCATCAGTTCACGGGGGGACGGCACAGATACGCAGTATTTT
CDR3 protein: CAISSRGDGTDTQYF
clone size: -
D gene: TRBD2
V gene: TRBV10-3
J gene: TRBJ2-3

CDR3 DNA: TGTGCCAGTGAGGGACAGGGGGGGGCGGATACGCAGTATTTT
CDR3 protein: CASEGQGGADTQYF
clone size: -
D gene: TRBD1
V gene: TRBV28
J gene: TRBJ2-3

CDR3 DNA: TGTGCCAGCAGCTTAATCGAGGGCTCTGAAGCTTTCTTT
CDR3 protein: CASSLIEGSEAFF
clone size: few
D gene: -
V gene: TRBV7-2
J gene: TRBJ1-1

CDR3 DNA: TGTGCCAGCAGTCAGACAGGGGCGGATACCGGGGAGCTGTTTTTT
CDR3 protein: CASSQTGADTGELFF
clone size: -
D gene: TRBD1
V gene: TRBV7-2
J gene: TRBJ2-2

CDR3 DNA: TGTGCCAGCAGTGGCTTTGGCGGGGGTAACACCGGGGAGCTGTTTTTT
CDR3 protein: CASSGFGGGNTGELFF
clone size: -
D gene: TRBD2
V gene: TRBV2
J gene: TRBJ2-2

CDR3 DNA: TGTGCCAGTAGTCTCGATTACAGGGATCAGCCCCAGCATTTT
CDR3 protein: CASSLDYRDQPQHF
clone size: -
D gene: -
V gene: TRBV19
J gene: TRBJ1-5

CDR3 DNA: TGTGCCAGTAGTGACCGATTTGGCTACACCTTC
CDR3 protein: CASSDRFGYTF
clone size: -
D gene: -
V gene: TRBV19
J gene: TRBJ1-2

CDR3 DNA: TGTGCCAGCAGTTTTTCAGGGGGCGATAGTTATAGCAATCAGCCCCAGCATTTT
CDR3 protein: CASSFSGGDSYSNQPQHF
clone size: -
D gene: TRBD1
V gene: TRBV7-3
J gene: TRBJ1-5

CDR3 DNA: TGCAGCGTGGAATTAGCATTCTCCTACAATGAGCAGTTCTTC
CDR3 protein: CSVELAFSYNEQFF
clone size: -
D gene: -
V gene: TRBV29-1
J gene: TRBJ2-1

CDR3 DNA: TGTGCCAGCAGCCCCCGGGAGACCTACGAGCAGTACTTC
CDR3 protein: CASSPRETYEQYF
clone size: -
D gene: -
V gene: TRBV12-3/TRBV12-4
J gene: TRBJ2-7

CDR3 DNA: TGTGCCAGCAGCTTTTTACTTCCCATTTGCAAAGAAAACATTCAGTACTTC
CDR3 protein: CASSFLLPICKENIQYF
clone size: -
D gene: -
V gene: TRBV3-1/TRBV3-2
J gene: TRBJ2-4

CDR3 DNA: TGTGCCAGCGGCTCAGGGGGCTTCACCGGGGAGCTGTTTTTT
CDR3 protein: CASGSGGFTGELFF
clone size: -
D gene: TRBD1
V gene: TRBV7-9
J gene: TRBJ2-2

CDR3 DNA: TGTGCTAGTGGCTACACCGGGGGTAGCACAGATACGCAGTATTTT
CDR3 protein: CASGYTGGSTDTQYF
clone size: -
D gene: -
V gene: TRBV12-5
J gene: TRBJ2-3

CDR3 DNA: TGTGCCAGCAGCCAGGGGCGAAACAGAAACAATTCACCCCTCCACTTT
CDR3 protein: CASSQGRNRNNSPLHF
clone size: -
D gene: -
V gene: TRBV7-9
J gene: TRBJ1-6

CDR3 DNA: TGTGCCAGCAGCTTAGAAGGGGGGCGAAACTCTGGAAACACCATATATTTT
CDR3 protein: CASSLEGGRNSGNTIYF
clone size: once
D gene: -
V gene: TRBV7-9
J gene: TRBJ1-3

CDR3 DNA: TGTGCCAGCAGCCCCGTGGACAGGACGGGCACTGAAGCTTTCTTT
CDR3 protein: CASSPVDRTGTEAFF
clone size: -
D gene: TRBD1
V gene: TRBV5-4
J gene: TRBJ1-1

CDR3 DNA: TGTGCCAGTAGTTCCGGGGCTCGCTACGAGCAGTACTTC
CDR3 protein: CASSSGARYEQYF
clone size: few
D gene: -
V gene: TRBV19
J gene: TRBJ2-7

CDR3 DNA: TGTGCCAGCAGTTATGGGGGACAGTTCAATGGCTACACCTTC
CDR3 protein: CASSYGGQFNGYTF
clone size: -
D gene: TRBD1
V gene: TRBV28
J gene: TRBJ1-2

CDR3 DNA: TGTGCCAGTAGTATTCGGGACCTTAATTCACCCCTCCACTTT
CDR3 protein: CASSIRDLNSPLHF
clone size: -
D gene: -
V gene: TRBV19
J gene: TRBJ1-6

CDR3 DNA: TGCAGTGCTAGTTACGACAGGAAGAACACTGAAGCTTTCTTT
CDR3 protein: CSASYDRKNTEAFF
clone size: -
D gene: -
V gene: TRBV20-1
J gene: TRBJ1-1

CDR3 DNA: TGTGCCAGCAGGGGAGATACGCAGTATTTT
CDR3 protein: CASRGDTQYF
clone size: -
D gene: -
V gene: TRBV27
J gene: TRBJ2-3

CDR3 DNA: TGCAGCGGCCACAAGGGCACGGGGGAGCTGTTTTTT
CDR3 protein: CSGHKGTGELFF
clone size: -
D gene: -
V gene: TRBV29-1
J gene: TRBJ2-2

CDR3 DNA: TGTGCCATCAGGCAGGCCGGGGAGCTGTTTTTT
CDR3 protein: CAIRQAGELFF
clone size: -
D gene: -
V gene: TRBV10-3
J gene: TRBJ2-2

CDR3 DNA: TGCGCCAGCAGCTTGGGAGACTTCAATCAGCCCCAGCATTTT
CDR3 protein: CASSLGDFNQPQHF
clone size: few
D gene: -
V gene: TRBV5-1
J gene: TRBJ1-5